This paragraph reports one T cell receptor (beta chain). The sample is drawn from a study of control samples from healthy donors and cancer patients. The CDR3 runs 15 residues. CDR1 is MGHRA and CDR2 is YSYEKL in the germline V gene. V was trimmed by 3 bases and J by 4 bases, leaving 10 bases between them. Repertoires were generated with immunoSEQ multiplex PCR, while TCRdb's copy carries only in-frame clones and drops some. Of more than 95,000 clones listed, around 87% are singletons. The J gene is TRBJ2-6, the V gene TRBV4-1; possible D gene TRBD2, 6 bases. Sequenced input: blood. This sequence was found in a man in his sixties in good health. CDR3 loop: CASSQGGAGANVLTF. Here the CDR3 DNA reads TGCGCCAGCAGCCAGGGGGGTGCCGGGGCCAACGTCCTGACTTTC.